This T cell receptor beta chain was captured in a study of T cells in Graves' hyperthyroidism and ophthalmopathy. This clonotype has ten or more counts. The TCR beta CDR3 regions underwent amplification using RNA transcripts as the source. First-round RT-PCR with HTBI primers amplified the TCR CDR3 region. Using its own MiXCR run on the multiplex PCR reads, TCRdb lists one record per CDR3 protein. Seen here are a few hundred thousand distinct CDR3 sequences, roughly an eighth observed once, and the top ten hold roughly 33%. In germline, CDR1 is MNHEY, CDR2 SMNVEV (reference sequence). The CDR3 runs to 14 residues. V lost 5 bases, J lost 5 bases, and 2 bases stayed unmatched.

The sample consisted of blood. This sequence was found in a woman aged 40 to 49 with Graves' ophthalmopathy. The chain is built from TRBV27 and TRBJ2-1, with 11 bases fitting TRBD2. CDR3 coding DNA: TGTGCCAGCAGTGGTAGCGGGAGGGACAATGAGCAGTTCTTC. Translated, it gives CASSGSGRDNEQFF.